This TCR beta chain was retrieved from a study of shared T cell receptors in the human thymus. Germline loops: CDR1 SNHLY, CDR2 FYNNEI. The CDR3 is 17 residues long. V lost 7 bases and J 5 bases, leaving 24 bases between the germline ends. This clone was counted a few times. Assay: immunoSEQ multiplex PCR; the TCRdb copy retains only in-frame clones and omits some. The sample has hundreds of thousands of clones, around 87% seen once. These data were likewise used in another study, on human thymus T cells.

This rearrangement joins TRBV2 to TRBJ1-5; unclear D gene. This TCR was recovered from a boy younger than two with a congenital heart defect. The sequenced sample was thymocytes. The CDR3 loop is CASTPSRGGREHQPQHF. CDR3 DNA: TGTGCCAGCACCCCTTCGAGAGGCGGAAGGGAGCATCAGCCCCAGCATTTT.